Sequencing of this TCR beta chain was carried out in a study of blood T cell repertoires in COVID-19. The V gene lost 2 bases and the J gene lost 8 bases, with 14 bases spanning the gap. Germline CDR1 MNHNS, CDR2 SASEGT. The CDR3 has 14 residues. This clone has only one observation. How the authors handled the data: Quantification of nucleated cells was approximated via reference gene primer amplification. Sequencing was performed with immunoSEQ multiplex PCR; in TCRdb, only in-frame clones are kept and a portion is missing. The DNA was the basis for D and trimming; V, J and clone size are from that table. The sample consists of roughly 150,000 clones, more than 75% of them appearing once.

Material for sequencing was peripheral blood. This chain joins TRBV6-1 and TRBJ2-3; possible D gene TRBD2, 5 bases. The TCR was taken from a man between 50 and 59 years old who had recovered from COVID-19. CDR3 in amino acids: CASSESLVRVTQYF. The CDR3 DNA sequence: TGTGCCAGCAGTGAATCACTAGTGAGGGTTACGCAGTATTTT.